This is a list of T cell receptor beta chains from one sample in a study of cytomegalovirus exposure and HLA in healthy donors. The protocol was immunoSEQ multiplex PCR, while the TCRdb copy is restricted to in-frame clones and leaves out a portion. The data contain over 100,000 clones, around three quarters of them singletons. Sequencing input: PBMCs. These receptors all come from a male donor in good health and CMV-seropositive. The CDR3 runs from the conserved cysteine through the conserved F or W. D genes are given only for firm matches. Not all rows give a size; the values are once, few, many and, for expanded clones, a class.

V: TRBV5-5
D: NA
J: TRBJ2-7
size: once
CDR3: CASSFLGGSYEQYF
DNA: TGTGCCAGCAGCTTTTTAGGGGGTAGCTACGAGCAGTACTTC

V: TRBV27
D: NA
J: TRBJ2-7
size: NA
CDR3: CASSSSGTKTYEQYF
DNA: TGTGCCAGCAGTTCCTCCGGGACAAAAACCTACGAGCAGTACTTC

V: TRBV11-2
D: TRBD2
J: TRBJ2-7
size: once
CDR3: CASSPSGGYGEQYF
DNA: TGTGCCAGCAGCCCGAGCGGGGGGTACGGCGAGCAGTACTTC

V: TRBV5-1
D: NA
J: TRBJ2-5
size: NA
CDR3: CASSLMDRRYQETQYF
DNA: TGCGCCAGCAGCTTGATGGACAGACGATACCAAGAGACCCAGTACTTC

V: TRBV29-1
D: NA
J: TRBJ2-3
size: NA
CDR3: CSVAGAGSASQYF
DNA: TGCAGCGTCGCCGGGGCGGGAAGCGCATCGCAGTATTTT

V: TRBV28
D: TRBD1
J: TRBJ1-2
size: once
CDR3: CASSFRGQGAGGYTF
DNA: TGTGCCAGCAGTTTCCGCGGACAGGGGGCTGGAGGCTACACCTTC

V: TRBV6-4
D: TRBD2
J: TRBJ2-1
size: NA
CDR3: CASSRLADYNEQFF
DNA: TGTGCCAGCAGTAGACTAGCGGACTACAATGAGCAGTTCTTC

V: TRBV27
D: TRBD1
J: TRBJ2-7
size: NA
CDR3: CASSLSQGNGEQYF
DNA: TGTGCCAGCAGTTTATCACAGGGGAACGGCGAGCAGTACTTC

V: TRBV4-1
D: TRBD1
J: TRBJ2-2
size: few
CDR3: CASSQEPGGIINTGELFF
DNA: TGCGCCAGCAGCCAAGAGCCAGGGGGTATCATAAACACCGGGGAGCTGTTTTTT

V: TRBV5-6
D: NA
J: TRBJ2-7
size: NA
CDR3: CASSLRRRDEQYF
DNA: TGTGCCAGCAGCTTGCGACGCCGGGACGAGCAGTACTTC

V: TRBV7-9
D: NA
J: TRBJ2-7
size: NA
CDR3: CSSSFRGGEGHYEQYF
DNA: TGTTCCAGCAGCTTCAGAGGGGGTGAGGGCCACTACGAGCAGTACTTC

V: TRBV6-5
D: TRBD1
J: TRBJ2-7
size: few
CDR3: CASSYSGQGYYEQYF
DNA: TGTGCCAGCAGTTACTCGGGACAGGGGTACTACGAGCAGTACTTC

V: TRBV6-5
D: NA
J: TRBJ2-7
size: NA
CDR3: CASSTNRESTYEQYF
DNA: TGTGCCAGCAGTACTAACAGGGAGTCTACCTACGAGCAGTACTTC

V: TRBV7-3
D: NA
J: TRBJ2-7
size: NA
CDR3: CASSRTSGSSYEQYF
DNA: TGTGCCAGCAGCCGGACCAGCGGTAGCTCCTACGAGCAGTACTTC

V: TRBV28
D: NA
J: TRBJ1-5
size: NA
CDR3: CASSLIQQPQHF
DNA: TGTGCCAGCAGTTTAATCCAGCAGCCCCAGCATTTT

V: TRBV11-1
D: NA
J: TRBJ1-1
size: NA
CDR3: CASSLAGQLNTEAFF
DNA: TGTGCCAGCAGCTTAGCTGGTCAGTTGAACACTGAAGCTTTCTTT

V: TRBV4-2
D: TRBD1
J: TRBJ1-1
size: NA
CDR3: CASSQESQGALYTEAFF
DNA: TGTGCCAGCAGCCAAGAATCCCAGGGGGCCCTGTACACTGAAGCTTTCTTT

V: TRBV7-6
D: TRBD2
J: TRBJ2-1
size: NA
CDR3: CASSLEALAGEPAAGDEQFF
DNA: TGTGCCAGCAGCTTAGAGGCCCTAGCGGGGGAGCCTGCGGCGGGGGATGAGCAGTTCTTC

V: TRBV7-2
D: TRBD1
J: TRBJ2-7
size: NA
CDR3: CASSLVGTGAEQYF
DNA: TGTGCCAGCAGCTTGGTCGGGACAGGGGCCGAGCAGTACTTC